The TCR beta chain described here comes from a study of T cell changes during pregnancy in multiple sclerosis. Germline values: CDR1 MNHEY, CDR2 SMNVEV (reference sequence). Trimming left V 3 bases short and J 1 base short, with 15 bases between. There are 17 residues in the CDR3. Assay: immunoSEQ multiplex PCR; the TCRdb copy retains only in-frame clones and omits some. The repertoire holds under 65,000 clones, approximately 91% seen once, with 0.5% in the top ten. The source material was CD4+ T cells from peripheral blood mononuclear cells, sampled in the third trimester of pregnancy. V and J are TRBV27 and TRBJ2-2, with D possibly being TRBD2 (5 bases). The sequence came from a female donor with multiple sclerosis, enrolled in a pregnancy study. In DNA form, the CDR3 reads TGTGCCAGCAGTTTCCTATCGTGGAGGAAGAACACCGGGGAGCTGTTTTTT. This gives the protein CASSFLSWRKNTGELFF.